The present T cell receptor beta chain was sequenced within a study of CD8 T cells in Susac syndrome (dated by TCRdb to between 2019 and 2020). Notes on the research overall: Among the Susac syndrome patients who were sequenced, clinically active disease was present in six and clinical remission was observed in roughly eight. At blood withdrawal, Susac syndrome patients were therapy-naive, treated with corticosteroids (with IVIg additionally given to some), or treated with IVIg alone. Repertoire sequencing was used to test whether CD8+ T cell activation and differentiation in Susac syndrome was antigen driven. Study-wide conclusions, independent of this receptor: The CD4+ T cell repertoire of patients with Susac syndrome showed no detectable clonal expansion. The number of individuals in the TCR sequencing and HLA analysis was acknowledged as relatively small.

Peripheral blood CD8+ and CD4+ T cells from healthy donors, Susac syndrome patients and multiple sclerosis patients were profiled by high-throughput TCR beta sequencing. The Susac syndrome patients fulfilled recently defined diagnostic criteria for either definite or probable disease. Bulk CD8+ and CD4+ T cells were purified magnetically by negative isolation, whereas CD8+ TEMRA cells were enriched by FACS. Blood was collected in EDTA tubes and processed within 24 hours, with PBMCs isolated through density gradient centrifugation. PBMCs destined for TCR sequencing were cryopreserved in liquid nitrogen and later thawed in a 37 °C water bath. The sorted or isolated CD4+, CD8+ and CD8+ TEMRA cells reached a purity of at least 90%. Points on this clonotype: It has no known antigen specificity. Per-base quality was not reported, and no clone a single base away is much larger than it.

V is cut by 0 bases and J by 3 bases, and the space between the germline ends is 8 bases. Inclusive of the bounding cysteine and phenylalanine, the CDR3 is 14 residues long. Just CDR3 DNA is preserved here, 42 bases in frame from base 1. CDR1 SNHLY and CDR2 FYNNEI were looked up in the germline V gene. RNA was extracted using the RNeasy kit, and about 0.5 to 1 ug of the RNA was reverse transcribed with random hexamers. The immunoSEQ multiplex PCR assay, covering 54 Vbeta and 13 Jbeta segments, was used to amplify TCR beta CDR3 regions. To correct PCR amplification bias, a synthetic template baseline was used for both primer optimization and computational correction. On the study's bioinformatics: Reads were assigned to V, D and J genes according to IMGT and analyzed in immunoSEQ Analyzer, with only productive sequences retained. Clonality was calculated as one minus the Shannon entropy normalized by log2 of the number of productive unique sequences. For each patient and control, public and private clones were evaluated within the 100 most prevalent clones. Clones were defined as Susac-specific when absent from the healthy and MS cohorts, from about a thousand published viral clones and from other ImmuneACCESS disease sequences. Clones were called with MiXCR by TCRdb after fastp trimmed the public reads at Q25, and only in-frame beta chains were retained. Identical CDR3 proteins give one entry, which carries the most common genes and DNA. TCRdb, rather than the study authors, made the V and J calls. Recorded for this sample are some 200,000 distinct CDR3 sequences; 95% of them occurred a single time. The ten top clones hold around 0.092% of the sample.

The rearrangement combines TRBV2 with TRBJ1-1; no D gene can be assigned with confidence. What was sequenced was CD4+ T cells from PBMCs. The origin of this receptor is a human donor with Susac syndrome. The CDR3 loop reads CASSEAAWYTEAFF. The sequenced DNA: TGTGCCAGCAGTGAAGCGGCCTGGTACACTGAAGCTTTCTTT.